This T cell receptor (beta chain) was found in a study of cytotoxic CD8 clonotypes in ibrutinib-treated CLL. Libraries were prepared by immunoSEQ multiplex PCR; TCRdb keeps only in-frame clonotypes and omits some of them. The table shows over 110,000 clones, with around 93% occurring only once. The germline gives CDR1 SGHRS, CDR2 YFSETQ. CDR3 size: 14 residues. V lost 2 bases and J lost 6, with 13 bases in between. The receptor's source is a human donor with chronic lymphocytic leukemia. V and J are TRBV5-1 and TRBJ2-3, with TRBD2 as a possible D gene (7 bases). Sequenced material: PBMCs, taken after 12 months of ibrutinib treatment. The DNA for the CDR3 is TGCGCCAGCAGCTTCGGGGGGCCACTGGATACGCAGTATTTT. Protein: CASSFGGPLDTQYF.